Below, one TCR beta chain is given with its context. CDR3 length: 14 residues. Germline CDR1 MNHEY, CDR2 SMNVEV (reference sequence). The V end was cut by 3 bases, the J end by 0 bases, with 9 bases between. The data stem from a study of blood T cells in healthy people across ages. A sample-barcoded 5' primer and a J-beta primer mix were used in a second PCR of roughly 6 to 11 cycles. One entry per CDR3 protein results from TCRdb running MiXCR on the 5' RACE reads. This table holds about 1.4 million distinct CDR3 sequences, approximately 59% found once. Sequencing was done on a sample of blood. The chain has TRBV27 and TRBJ2-7; D tentatively reads TRBD1 or TRBD2 (5 bases each). The TCR comes from a man between 18 and 35 years old in good health. The chain's CDR3 is CASSFTGTSYEQYF. Written as DNA, the CDR3 is TGTGCCAGCAGTTTTACGGGGACCTCCTACGAGCAGTACTTC.